Each of the 32 T cell receptor beta chains below was sequenced from the same sample in a study of T-cell memory formation after mild COVID-19. TCRdb fed the 5' RACE reads into MiXCR, producing one record per CDR3 protein. The sample lists around 320,000 distinct CDR3 sequences, 14% occurring once. Sequenced input: PBMCs or a T cell subset sorted from them (not recorded which). Source of these receptors: a young man who had mild COVID-19 (a few samples of this study predate the infection). Cell type and time point are not known.

The table lists this clonotype with many counts. The chain joins TRBV12-3 or TRBV12-4 to TRBJ1-1; D unclear. The length of the CDR3 is 12 residues. The V gene lost 5 bases and the J gene lost 7 bases, with 11 bases spanning the gap. The CDR3 loop reads CASSPLTGEAFF. In DNA, the CDR3 is TGTGCCAGCAGTCCTTTGACGGGTGAAGCTTTCTTT.

The sample holds a few counts of this clonotype. The rearrangement joins TRBV2 to TRBJ2-1, with D possibly being TRBD2 (6 bases). With 4 bases removed from V and 7 bases from J, the gap between germline ends came to 14 bases. The CDR3 loop spans 14 amino acids. Germline V CDR1 and CDR2: SNHLY, FYNNEI. DNA of the CDR3: TGTGCCAGCAGTGGCGGGACTTATAGGAATGAGCAGTTCTTC. Residues: CASSGGTYRNEQFF.

In its sample, this clonotype was seen many times. V is TRBV7-2 and J is TRBJ2-1, with D possibly being TRBD2 (5 bases). V shed 2 bases and J shed 3 bases, with 14 bases lying between them. The CDR3 has 16 amino acids. Germline values: CDR1 SGHTA, CDR2 FQGNSA. The chain's CDR3 is CASSLIGRVIYNEQFF. Written as DNA, the CDR3 is TGTGCCAGCAGCTTAATAGGGCGGGTGATCTACAATGAGCAGTTCTTC.

V gene TRBV6-2 or TRBV6-3 combines with J gene TRBJ2-2; D might be TRBD1 (8 bases). Germline-derived CDR1 and CDR2 are MNHEY and SVGEGT. The V gene lost 10 bases and the J gene lost 3 bases, with 15 bases spanning the gap. The CDR3 runs 14 residues. CDR3 in amino acids: CATGQGGYTGELFF. Written as DNA, the CDR3 is TGTGCCACCGGACAGGGAGGGTACACCGGGGAGCTGTTTTTT.

The chain combines TRBV12-3 or TRBV12-4 with TRBJ1-2; D is unclear. There are 13 residues in the CDR3. Trimming pared 6 bases from V and 7 bases from J, leaving 15 bases between. The chain's CDR3 is CASRPDGTIGYTF. Here the CDR3 DNA reads TGTGCCAGCAGACCGGACGGAACAATTGGCTACACCTTC.

Only a few counts were recorded for this clonotype. The chain uses TRBV6-5 and TRBJ1-2, with a possible D match to TRBD1 (5 bases). The CDR3 is made up of 14 amino acids. Trimming stripped 8 bases from V and 1 base from J, with 14 bases between. CDR1 and CDR2 (germline): MNHEY, SVGAGI. The CDR3 loop reads CASGKRDGNYGYTF. As DNA, the CDR3 is TGTGCCAGCGGGAAAAGGGACGGTAACTATGGCTACACCTTC.

The chain joins TRBV9 to TRBJ2-6; no clear D. Between the trimmed V and J ends, which lost 3 bases and 4 bases, there was a span of 5 bases. Germline V gene sequence: CDR1 SGDLS, CDR2 YYNGEE. The CDR3 spans 13 residues. CDR3 loop: CASSETGANVLTF. CDR3 coding DNA: TGTGCCAGCAGCGAGACGGGGGCCAACGTCCTGACTTTC.

The sample holds a few counts of this clonotype. The chain combines TRBV29-1 with TRBJ1-1; D is perhaps TRBD1 (5 bases). CDR3 size: 12 residues. Deletions cut 7 bases from V and 0 bases from J, with 9 bases between. CDR1 is SQVTM and CDR2 is ANQGSEA in the germline V gene. DNA for the CDR3: TGCAGCGCAGGGACCTTGAACACTGAAGCTTTCTTT. Amino acid sequence: CSAGTLNTEAFF.

This chain's CDR3 is CASSLLGTPLGNTIYF. The CDR3 DNA reads TGTGCCAGCAGTCTGCTCGGGACACCCCTTGGAAACACCATATATTTT. The chain recombines TRBV6-1 with TRBJ1-3; maybe TRBD1 (6 bases). CDR1 MNHNS and CDR2 SASEGT come from the germline V gene. The CDR3 runs 16 residues. V was pared by 5 bases and J by 3 bases, with 17 bases between.

This clonotype was picked up a small number of times. V is TRBV12-3 or TRBV12-4 and J is TRBJ2-5, with D possibly called TRBD1 or TRBD2 (5 bases each). There are 15 residues in the CDR3. Trimming took 5 bases from V and 1 from J, leaving 14 bases between them. The CDR3 sequence is CASSTRGRPQETQYF. CDR3 sequence (DNA): TGTGCCAGCAGTACCCGGGGCCGACCCCAAGAGACCCAGTACTTC.

The J gene is TRBJ1-1, the V gene TRBV12-3 or TRBV12-4; D gene unclear. The V and J ends lost 6 bases and 0 bases respectively, with 8 bases between them. This CDR3 has 13 residues. The CDR3 protein is CASSNSVNTEAFF. The CDR3, as DNA: TGTGCCAGCAGCAACAGTGTGAACACTGAAGCTTTCTTT.

In this sample, this clonotype turned up many times. The rearrangement uses TRBV6-2 or TRBV6-3 and TRBJ2-7; 7 bases are shared with TRBD2. J gave up 0 bases and V 6 bases, and 8 bases lay outside the gene matches. The CDR3 length is 15 residues. Germline CDR1 reads MNHEY; CDR2 reads SVGEGT. This CDR3 is CASRLAGATSYEQYV. The CDR3 DNA is TGTGCCAGCAGGTTAGCGGGCGCCACCTCCTACGAGCAGTACGTC.

The chain employs TRBV20-1 and TRBJ1-2; TRBD1 matches at 9 bases. The V gene end was trimmed by 3 bases and the J gene end by 0 bases; junction bases not matched to a gene: 8. Germline V lookup: CDR1 DFQATT, CDR2 SNEGSKA (reference sequence). This CDR3 is 16 amino acids long. The CDR3 sequence: CSASPLRQGANYGYTF. DNA of the CDR3: TGCAGTGCTAGCCCCTTAAGACAGGGGGCTAACTATGGCTACACCTTC.

V is TRBV7-9 and J is TRBJ1-1; no clear D gene. V lost 6 bases, J lost 0 bases, and 5 bases lay in between. CDR1 is SEHNR and CDR2 is FQNEAQ in the germline V gene (reference sequence). CDR3 length equals 12 residues. The CDR3 is CASRSMNTEAFF. The CDR3 DNA reads as TGTGCCAGCAGGTCAATGAACACTGAAGCTTTCTTT.

The chain links TRBV3-1 to TRBJ1-5, with D uncertain. V shed 3 bases and J shed 4 bases, with 4 bases lying between them. The CDR3 sequence is 12 residues long. CDR1 and CDR2 from the germline V gene are LGHDT and YNNKEL (reference sequence). The CDR3 DNA is TGTGCCAGCAGCCACGGGAATCAGCCCCAGCATTTT. The encoded protein is CASSHGNQPQHF.

This clonotype was detected many times. The chain carries TRBV7-3 and TRBJ1-1; a weak D match, TRBD1 (5 bases). V gave up 5 bases and J gave up 3 bases, with 13 bases separating them. CDR1 is SGHTA and CDR2 is FQGTGA in the germline V gene. The CDR3 spans 14 residues. CDR3 in amino acids: CASSPGGGYTEAFF. Here the CDR3 DNA reads TGTGCCAGCAGCCCCGGTGGGGGATACACTGAAGCTTTCTTT.

CDR3 protein: CASSQDGLAGGQETQYF. The DNA of the CDR3 is TGTGCCAGCAGCCAAGATGGTCTAGCGGGGGGTCAAGAGACCCAGTACTTC. The chain joins TRBV4-2 to TRBJ2-5; 11 positions agree with TRBD2. This CDR3 comprises 17 residues. The V gene end was trimmed by 0 bases and the J gene end by 2 bases; junction bases not matched to a gene: 5. Germline V gene data show CDR1 as LGHNA and CDR2 as YNFKEQ.

On this clonotype itself: It may be a read error: a sequence one base away is much more abundant. The chain recombines TRBV7-6 with TRBJ2-3; 9 nucleotides agree with TRBD2. CDR1 is SGHVS and CDR2 is FNYEAQ in the germline V gene. V gave up 2 bases and J gave up 0 bases; unmatched junction bases: 3. The CDR3 totals 16 residues. CDR3 nucleotides: TGTGCCAGCAGCTTAATGGCGGGGGGGAGCACAGATACGCAGTATTTT. It yields the protein CASSLMAGGSTDTQYF.

There are many counts of this clonotype. The gene calls are TRBV27 and TRBJ1-4; D is unresolved. Trimming took off 6 bases at V and 5 bases at J, with 16 bases between the two ends. Per germline, CDR1 MNHEY and CDR2 SMNVEV (reference sequence). The CDR3 contains 15 residues. The CDR3 DNA is TGTGCCAGCAGACCTATCACCGGAGGGAATGAAAAACTGTTTTTT. Protein sequence: CASRPITGGNEKLFF.

This clonotype has only a few counts. The V gene is TRBV12-3 or TRBV12-4, the J gene TRBJ2-2; D is possibly TRBD2 (6 bases). This CDR3 comprises 14 residues. Trimming took 6 bases from V and 5 from J, leaving 13 bases between them. The CDR3 DNA sequence: TGTGCCAGCAGGCCCCACGGGGGAACCGGGGAGCTGTTTTTT. It translates to CASRPHGGTGELFF.

The chain is built from TRBV20-1 and TRBJ2-7; 8 bases are shared with TRBD1. This CDR3 spans 14 amino acids. CDR1 and CDR2 from the germline V gene are DFQATT and SNEGSKA (reference sequence). V lost 1 base to trimming and J lost 4 bases; unmatched junction nucleotides: 6. The CDR3 nucleotides are TGCAGTGCTAGAGTATGGGGACAGGTTTACGAGCAGTACTTC. It yields the protein CSARVWGQVYEQYF.

This rearrangement joins TRBV5-4 to TRBJ1-1; D not certain. CDR1 is SGHNT, CDR2 YYREEE, per germline (reference sequence). V lost 3 bases to trimming and J lost 1 base, with 10 bases between them. The length of the CDR3 is 14 residues. The CDR3 region is CASSWKEKNTEAFF. CDR3 bases: TGTGCCAGCAGCTGGAAAGAAAAGAACACTGAAGCTTTCTTT.

The V call is TRBV11-2, the J call TRBJ1-3; a possible D gene is TRBD1 (5 bases). The CDR3 consists of 18 residues. Germline assignment: CDR1 SGHAT and CDR2 FQNNGV. V was pared by 3 bases and J by 1 base, with 19 bases between. CDR3 sequence: CASSLGRGRVTSGNTIYF. DNA for the CDR3: TGTGCCAGCAGCTTGGGGAGGGGAAGGGTCACTTCTGGAAACACCATATATTTT.

This clonotype was seen only a few times. The gene calls are TRBV2 and TRBJ2-7, with TRBD1 matching over 7 bases. J gave up 5 bases and V 6 bases, and 13 bases lay outside the gene matches. This CDR3 is 15 amino acids long. CDR1 is SNHLY and CDR2 is FYNNEI in the germline V gene. This chain's CDR3 is CASRAPGTAIHEQYF. CDR3 nucleotides: TGTGCCAGCAGGGCCCCCGGGACAGCAATCCACGAGCAGTACTTC.

This clonotype was detected a few times. The V call is TRBV7-2, the J call TRBJ2-3, with 8 nucleotides matching TRBD2. Germline-derived CDR1 and CDR2 are SGHTA and FQGNSA. The CDR3 length is 16 residues. V was pared by 2 bases and J by 5 bases, with 9 bases of the junction left unmatched. Here the CDR3 DNA reads TGTGCCAGCAGCTTAATCCGCGGGGGGAGGGTAGATACGCAGTATTTT. Residues: CASSLIRGGRVDTQYF.

This clonotype was observed a handful of times. This CDR3 reads CASSQALAGANTIYF. CDR3 nucleotides: TGCGCCAGCAGCCAAGCGTTAGCAGGGGCAAACACCATATATTTT. J is TRBJ1-3 and V is TRBV4-3, with D perhaps matching TRBD1 (6 bases). Between the trimmed V and J ends, which lost 1 base and 6 bases, there was a span of 13 bases. The CDR3 is 15 residues long. Germline assignment: CDR1 LGHNA and CDR2 YSLEER.

This chain connects TRBV15 to TRBJ2-6; D not certain. Germline assignment: CDR1 LNHNV and CDR2 YYDKDF (reference sequence). The CDR3 is 13 residues long. Deletions cut 6 bases from V and 0 bases from J, with 3 bases between. DNA for the CDR3: TGTGCCACCAGGGTCTCTGGGGCCAACGTCCTGACTTTC. Translated: CATRVSGANVLTF.

V is TRBV7-2 and J is TRBJ1-5; TRBD1 might be the D (5 bases). The V end was cut by 5 bases, the J end by 3 bases, with 14 bases between. This CDR3 comprises 15 residues. Germline V gives CDR1 SGHTA, CDR2 FQGNSA. Here the CDR3 DNA reads TGTGCCAGCAGCCGAGAGGGGACGAACAATCAGCCCCAGCATTTT. Residues: CASSREGTNNQPQHF. The full variable domain, with the rest looked up from reference TRBV7-2 and TRBJ1-5, is GAGVSQSPSNKVTEKGKDVELRCDPISGHTALYWYRQSLGQGLEFLIYFQGNSAPDKSGLPSDRFSAERTGGSVSTLTIQRTQQEDSAVYLCASSREGTNNQPQHFGDGTRLSIL.

J is TRBJ1-1 and V is TRBV29-1, with 7 nucleotides matching TRBD1. Germline loops: CDR1 SQVTM, CDR2 ANQGSEA. There are 16 residues in the CDR3. Unmatched junction bases numbered 14, after V lost 7 bases and J lost 0 bases. The CDR3 here is CSAETGLLVMNTEAFF. CDR3 nucleotides: TGCAGCGCTGAGACAGGGCTCCTCGTCATGAACACTGAAGCTTTCTTT.

The chain combines TRBV20-1 with TRBJ2-3, with 7 bases aligning to TRBD2. This CDR3 has 16 amino acids. V was clipped by 3 bases and J by 6 bases; unmatched bases: 15. Germline V gene data show CDR1 as DFQATT and CDR2 as SNEGSKA (reference sequence). CDR3 amino acids: CSASPRAGRRYDTQYF. The CDR3 DNA reads TGCAGTGCTAGTCCCAGGGCCGGGAGGCGTTACGATACGCAGTATTTT.

This clonotype has more than one count but fewer than ten. The chain couples TRBV6-1 to TRBJ1-5; D is perhaps TRBD1 (6 bases). From germline, CDR1 is MNHNS and CDR2 SASEGT. The CDR3 runs 15 residues. V gave up 0 bases and J gave up 5 bases, with 11 bases separating them. The CDR3 loop reads CASSEAKQGYQPQHF. The CDR3 nucleotides are TGTGCCAGCAGTGAAGCCAAACAGGGTTATCAGCCCCAGCATTTT.

The gene calls are TRBV3-1 and TRBJ1-6, with no clear D. Deletions cut 2 bases from V and 7 bases from J, with 6 bases between. The CDR3 has 13 amino acids. The germline V gene has CDR1 LGHDT and CDR2 YNNKEL (reference sequence). The CDR3 bases are TGTGCCAGCAGCCAATCCGAAAATTCACCCCTCCACTTT. It encodes CASSQSENSPLHF.